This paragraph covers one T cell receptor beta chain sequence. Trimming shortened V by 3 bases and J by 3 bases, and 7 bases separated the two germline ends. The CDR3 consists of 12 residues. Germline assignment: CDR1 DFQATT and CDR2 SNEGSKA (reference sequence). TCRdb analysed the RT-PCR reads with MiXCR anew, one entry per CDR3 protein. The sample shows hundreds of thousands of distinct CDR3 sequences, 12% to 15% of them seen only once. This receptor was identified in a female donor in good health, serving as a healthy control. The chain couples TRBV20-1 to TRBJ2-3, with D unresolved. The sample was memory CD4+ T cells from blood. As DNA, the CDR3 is TGCAGTGCTAGTAGAGATACAGATACGCAGTATTTT. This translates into CSASRDTDTQYF.